A selection of T cell receptor beta chains follows, all from one sample in a study of T cells in Graves' hyperthyroidism and ophthalmopathy. MiXCR was run by TCRdb on the multiplex PCR reads, yielding one entry per CDR3 protein. The data hold some 370,000 distinct CDR3 sequences, with over 12% observed a single time. The sample consisted of blood. The receptors here all came from a man in his forties or fifties with Graves' ophthalmopathy. The CDR3 runs from the conserved cysteine through the conserved F or W. D genes are given only for firm matches. Some rows mark clone size as missing; the rest say once, few, many or name a class of expanded clone.

clone_size	d_call	v_call	j_call	cdr3_nt	cdr3_aa
NA	TRBD1	TRBV7-9	TRBJ2-2	TGTGCCAGCAGCTTAGCTACCGGGACAGGGGCCGGGGAGCTGTTTTTT	CASSLATGTGAGELFF
NA	NA	TRBV5-6	TRBJ2-5	TGTGCCAGCAGCTTGATCGGCATAGAGACAGAGACCCAGTACTTC	CASSLIGIETETQYF
NA	NA	TRBV2	TRBJ2-3	TGTGCCAGCACTTCAAGTCCTTTATTAACAGATACGCAGTATTTT	CASTSSPLLTDTQYF
many	NA	TRBV7-2	TRBJ2-4	TGTGCCAGCAGCCAGACCTTGGGGGGCATAGCCAAAAACATTCAGTACTTC	CASSQTLGGIAKNIQYF
many	NA	TRBV20-1	TRBJ2-1	TGCAGTGCTCCTCCTAGTGGGTATGAGCAGTTCTTC	CSAPPSGYEQFF
NA	TRBD1	TRBV6-1	TRBJ2-1	TGTGCCAGCAGTGAAGGGGGGACAGGGTATGAGCAGTTCTTC	CASSEGGTGYEQFF
few	TRBD2	TRBV6-1	TRBJ2-3	TGTGCCAGCAGTTCCCGGACTAGCGGGAGAGAGACAGATACGCAGTATTTT	CASSSRTSGRETDTQYF
many	NA	TRBV20-1	TRBJ2-3	TGCAGTGCTAGGGAACCCTTACGGGCTGAAGCTCCGCAGTATTTT	CSAREPLRAEAPQYF
NA	TRBD1	TRBV6-5	TRBJ1-4	TGTGCCAGCAGTTACGGCCAGGGGGCGAAAACTAATGAAAAACTGTTTTTT	CASSYGQGAKTNEKLFF
NA	NA	TRBV4-2	TRBJ1-4	TGTGCCAGCAGCCAAGAAAATCGGCGTGAAAAACTGTTTTTT	CASSQENRREKLFF
few	NA	TRBV20-1	TRBJ1-3	TGCAGTGCTCTGGGGGCCGGAAACACCATATATTTT	CSALGAGNTIYF
many	NA	TRBV20-1	TRBJ2-7	TGCAGTGCTACAACGCGGGGGCAGGACGAGCAGTACTTC	CSATTRGQDEQYF
NA	TRBD1	TRBV27	TRBJ2-5	TGTGCCAGCGGAACCGGGACAGGGAACGCGGAGACCCAGTACTTC	CASGTGTGNAETQYF
few	TRBD2	TRBV4-2	TRBJ2-1	TGTGCCAGCAGCCAGAGACTAGCGGGAGGTGGCAATGAGCAGTTCTTC	CASSQRLAGGGNEQFF
many	NA	TRBV28	TRBJ1-2	TGTGCCAGCACCACGACAGGACATCATCGCTATGGCTACACCTTC	CASTTTGHHRYGYTF
few	TRBD1	TRBV6-1	TRBJ1-4	TGTGCCAGCAGGAGACAGGGGTCGGGTAATGAAAAACTGTTTTTT	CASRRQGSGNEKLFF
few	TRBD2	TRBV3-1	TRBJ2-1	TGTGCCAGCAGCCATTCGGGAGGGCCTTACAATGAGCAGTTCTTC	CASSHSGGPYNEQFF
many	NA	TRBV7-2	TRBJ2-7	TGTGCCAGCAGCCCGATCCACGAGCAGTACTTC	CASSPIHEQYF
many	TRBD1	TRBV2	TRBJ1-5	TGTGCCAGCAGTGGGGACAGGCAGAAAAGCGCCAATCAGCCCCAGCATTTT	CASSGDRQKSANQPQHF
many	NA	TRBV2	TRBJ2-2	TGTGCCAGCAGATCAGGGGTGGCCACCGGGGAGCTGTTTTTT	CASRSGVATGELFF
few	NA	TRBV14	TRBJ2-3	TGTGCCAGCCAGGGGGCGGGAGGTCGAGATACGCAGTATTTT	CASQGAGGRDTQYF
many	NA	TRBV2	TRBJ2-7	TGTGCCAGCAACGAAGGCGGTCTTCCCTACGAGCAATACTTC	CASNEGGLPYEQYF
many	NA	TRBV28	TRBJ2-3	TGTGCCAGCAGTTCCGGGTACCTGACAGATACGCAGTATTTT	CASSSGYLTDTQYF
many	NA	TRBV3-1	TRBJ2-6	TGTGCCAGCAGTAATTCGGAGGGGAGGTTGTCTGGGGCCAACGTCCTGACTTTC	CASSNSEGRLSGANVLTF
many	NA	TRBV20-1	TRBJ2-1	TGCAGTGCTCGCACCGGGAGTGCCTACAATGAGCAGTTCTTC	CSARTGSAYNEQFF
many	TRBD2	TRBV24-1	TRBJ2-3	TGTGCCGTACAAGCGGGAGCGGGAGATACGCAGTATTTT	CAVQAGAGDTQYF
many	TRBD2	TRBV10-3	TRBJ2-3	TGTGCCATCAGTACGGGACTAGCGCGAACAGATACGCAGTATTTT	CAISTGLARTDTQYF
NA	NA	TRBV29-1	TRBJ2-7	TGCAGCGTTGTGGCAGGACGCGAGGAGCAGTACTTC	CSVVAGREEQYF
NA	NA	TRBV9	TRBJ1-1	TGTGCCAGCAGCGGAGGGGTCGGGTCAAACACTGAAGCTTTCTTT	CASSGGVGSNTEAFF